Below, 9 T cell receptor beta chains from the same sample are listed, as sequenced in a study of T cell changes during pregnancy in multiple sclerosis. Sequencing used immunoSEQ multiplex PCR; TCRdb keeps in-frame clones, though not all of them. The sample lists more than 70,000 clones; over 80% were seen once. The sequencing here drew on peripheral blood, taken before pregnancy. These receptors were taken from a female donor with multiple sclerosis, enrolled in a pregnancy study.

The DNA of the CDR3 is TGCGCCAGCAGCTTGATGGGAGGAAACACCGGGGAGCTGTTTTTT. This codes for CASSLMGGNTGELFF. This rearrangement joins TRBV5-1 to TRBJ2-2, with D maybe TRBD2 (6 bases). V gave up 1 base and J gave up 2 bases, with 9 bases separating them. This CDR3 has 15 residues. CDR1 SGHRS and CDR2 YFSETQ come from the germline V gene.

The V call is TRBV10-3, the J call TRBJ1-2, with D possibly matching TRBD1 (5 bases). Trimming shortened V by 1 base and J by 0 bases, and 15 bases separated the two germline ends. Germline lookup yields CDR1 ENHRY and CDR2 SYGVKD. The CDR3 contains 17 residues. The CDR3 nucleotides are TGTGCCATCAGTGAGTTCTTCGCCCAGGGCCCTAACTATGGCTACACCTTC. Its translation: CAISEFFAQGPNYGYTF.

The V gene is TRBV28, the J gene TRBJ2-5, with TRBD1 matching 7 bases. Trimming took 3 bases from V and 6 from J; bases not matched to a gene: 10. CDR1 is MDHEN and CDR2 is SYDVKM in the germline V gene. The CDR3 is 15 amino acids. CDR3 region: CASSFSTGATKTQYF. The CDR3 nucleotides read TGTGCCAGCAGTTTTTCAACAGGGGCAACGAAGACCCAGTACTTC.

This clone was picked up one time. J is TRBJ2-7 and V is TRBV27; TRBD1 aligns across 7 bases. This CDR3 is 15 amino acids long. Germline CDR1 is MNHEY and CDR2 is SMNVEV (reference sequence). Trimming took 6 bases from V and 2 from J; bases not matched to a gene: 10. CDR3 protein: CASSPRGRGTYEQYF. Here the CDR3 DNA reads TGTGCCAGCAGCCCCCGGGGCAGGGGGACCTACGAGCAGTACTTC.

The rearrangement links TRBV11-2 to TRBJ2-7; D not certain. The V end lost 3 bases, the J end lost 2 bases, and 11 bases lay between the germline ends. The CDR3 contains 14 residues. Germline loops: CDR1 SGHAT, CDR2 FQNNGV. The CDR3 loop reads CASSFLTRPYEQYF. Here the CDR3 DNA reads TGTGCCAGCAGCTTTTTGACACGACCCTACGAGCAGTACTTC.

The chain carries TRBV30 and TRBJ2-7; D is perhaps TRBD1 (6 bases). Germline CDR1 reads GTSNPN; CDR2 reads SVGIG (reference sequence). The CDR3 totals 13 residues. The V gene lost 2 bases and the J gene lost 4 bases, with 12 bases spanning the gap. The CDR3: CAWSPGTPYEQYF. The CDR3 DNA follows: TGTGCCTGGAGTCCGGGGACACCGTACGAGCAGTACTTC.

The chain links TRBV7-9 to TRBJ1-2; no definite D call. V was trimmed by 3 bases and J by 3 bases, leaving 20 bases between them. The CDR3 has 17 residues. The germline CDR1 and CDR2 sequences are SEHNR and FQNEAQ (reference sequence). In DNA, the CDR3 is TGTGCCAGCAGCTTGGAGGGCCGAGGAAGCGATTACTATGGCTACACCTTC. Its translation is CASSLEGRGSDYYGYTF. Using reference TRBV7-9 and TRBJ1-2 for the parts outside the CDR3, the full variable domain is DTGVSQNPRHKITKRGQNVTFRCDPISEHNRLYWYRQTLGQGPEFLTYFQNEAQLEKSRLLSDRFSAERPKGSFSTLEIQRTEQGDSAMYLCASSLEGRGSDYYGYTFGSGTRLTVV.

The chain is built from TRBV15 and TRBJ1-4; a weak D match, TRBD1 (5 bases). Germline assignment: CDR1 LNHNV and CDR2 YYDKDF (reference sequence). The CDR3 is made up of 14 amino acids. V dropped 0 bases and J dropped 5 bases, with 7 bases sitting between them. The CDR3 region is CATSRDSGNEKLFF. CDR3 nucleotides: TGTGCCACCAGCAGAGATTCAGGGAATGAAAAACTGTTTTTT.

This clone is termed medium-sized. The chain is built from TRBV6-4 and TRBJ2-3, with 11 positions matching TRBD1. The J segment lost 4 bases and the V segment lost 4 bases, leaving 1 base of the junction unmatched. Germline CDR1 MRHNA, CDR2 SNTAGT. The CDR3 runs 14 residues. In DNA, the CDR3 is TGTGCCAGCAGTGGGACAGGGGGCGCAGATACGCAGTATTTT. Translation gives CASSGTGGADTQYF.